These T cell receptor beta chains were read from a single sample in a study of OX40 agonist ivuxolimab in advanced cancers. Profiling relied on immunoSEQ multiplex PCR, and the TCRdb table lists in-frame clones only, not all of them. The sample holds nearly 110,000 clones; 75% to 95% are singletons and the top ten take around 0.5%. This sample comprised CD4+ or CD8+ T cells sorted from blood, obtained in a trial of the OX40 agonist ivuxolimab. Source of these receptors: an adult with an advanced solid tumor such as melanoma, head and neck, liver or kidney cancer. The CDR3 runs from the conserved cysteine through the conserved F or W.

V	length	CDR3
TRBV5-1	14	CASSSQGRLETQYF
TRBV5-1	17	CASSLAGQVLMNTEAFF
TRBV18	14	CASSPSQGRGGAFF
TRBV27	16	CASSFTLTGQGVEQYF
TRBV4-3	14	CASSPGQGAYEQYF
TRBV10-3	11	CATIGSDTQYF
TRBV28	11	CASSLGPRQFF
TRBV11-2	12	CASSLPGGEQFF
TRBV7-9	15	CASSLGLAGNSPLHF
TRBV19	14	CASSIDGSRYEQYF
TRBV7-9	16	CASSTTSGGPRETQYF
TRBV7-9	15	CASSLQGSANYGYTF
TRBV4-3	13	CASSQGQYSPLHF
TRBV7-9	16	CASSLGATGMSYGYTF
TRBV15	14	CATSRDRSGSPLHF
TRBV6-4	14	CASTWGVTGNTIYF
TRBV7-6	16	CASSSSEWGVNTEAFF
TRBV2	14	CASRTGASTGELFF
TRBV13	12	CASSSQGGKQYF
TRBV7-2	13	CASSLWSQETQYF
TRBV4-2	16	CASSRASGTTTDTQYF
TRBV10-3	17	CAISPGLAGAGTGELFF
TRBV15	14	CATSNWRGNTEAFF
TRBV7-9	15	CASSLGGHLNTEAFF
TRBV11-2	15	CASSLSRLGNREQYF
TRBV10-3	12	CAISEMINEQFF
TRBV30	13	CAWSVWGTGELFF
TRBV9	15	CASSLDRGIAGELFF
TRBV7-2	18	CASSLAGTSGGARNEQFF
TRBV20-1	10	CSAKGNGYTF
TRBV5-1	17	CASSSLILAAPLNEQFF
TRBV19	14	CASSRQGPNEKLFF
TRBV5-8	13	CASSLSWNSPLHF
TRBV29-1	15	CSARTGGGSNQPQHF
TRBV18	19	CASSPEGGVVSYVVSPLHF
TRBV5-4	14	CASSLDRVGNTIYF
TRBV27	12	CASRSSNQPQHF
TRBV7-2	16	CASSSTFGGRAGELFF
TRBV7-2	15	CASSLALGFSYEQYF
TRBV7-2	13	CASSLGQSYGYTF
TRBV7-2	14	CASSLGLASYEQYF
TRBV28	15	CASTRAKVGNTEAFF
TRBV23-1	20	CASSQQFRTGQGLGTGELFF
TRBV28	15	CASRPGQYFNNEQFF
TRBV5-1	15	CASSFGTGKNSPLHF
TRBV7-9	16	CASSPRTSGATDTQYF
TRBV5-4	13	CASSLIGNSPLHF
TRBV7-2	13	CASSTRNTGELFF
TRBV13	14	CASSHTSGDNEQFF
TRBV30	14	CAWRGTFSPYGYTF
TRBV5-6	15	CASSLFGEETYGYTF
TRBV5-1	14	CASSLAQGGGELFF
TRBV6-6	14	CASNHGQPLGEQYF